The sequence of this TCR beta chain was determined in a study of beta chain features in type 1 diabetes (dated by TCRdb to the late 2010s). Concerning the study at large: No differences in mean age, gender distribution, total cell number or subset yield were found between patients and healthy donors. A total of roughly 100 million sorted cells were examined across all samples, and the number of cells per subset was strongly correlated with RNA yield. The study compared TCRB repertoires of sorted circulating CD4+ T cell subsets between recently diagnosed type 1 diabetes patients and matched healthy donors. Naive and central memory subsets were obtained from all 30 or so donors, but regulatory and stem cell-like memory subsets were isolated from only 8 patients and 8 healthy donors. Here is what the overall study found, with its caveats: Sequencing cDNA rather than genomic DNA could over-represent highly expressing activated cells, although activation and CD3 levels did not differ between groups. Naive, central memory and regulatory TCRB repertoires appeared more similar among patients than among healthy donors. Shorter templates might have been favored by PCR, but patient and control samples were amplified and corrected together, so both groups would have been affected equally by any skew. Fewer insertions and more nucleotide deletions at VDJ recombination sites were observed in patients with type 1 diabetes, implying thymic rearrangement abnormalities. A moderate but significant shortening of TCRB CDR3 length was observed in type 1 diabetes patients in all four CD4+ subsets. Because the HLA sub-analyses included only small numbers of individuals, any influence of HLA type on TCRB rearrangement was left unresolved.

Each donor gave one peripheral blood draw, roughly 120 mL on average, collected into heparinised tubes. A BD FACSAria II was used to sort naive, central memory, regulatory and stem cell-like memory CD4+ T cells with a panel that included CD45RO, CCR7, CD25, CD127, CD95 and CD27. Purity was above 98% for every sorted population. PBMCs were isolated right away by Lymphoprep density gradient centrifugation and were stained directly, without culture. Samples were stained and sorted in pairs, with one healthy donor and one patient per experiment, so that batch effects were minimized. The entire amount of isolated RNA was reverse transcribed using the High Capacity cDNA Reverse Transcription Kit, so the sequenced TCRB transcripts were expressed ones. Naive, central memory and regulatory T cell samples underwent deep immunoSEQ sequencing, averaging roughly 3.5 million total reads per sample. After sorted cells were lysed in RLT buffer, RNA was extracted with DNase-treated RNeasy Micro or Mini kits, with the choice depending on cell number. To prevent cross-contamination, every cell subset was processed on its own, while patient and healthy donor samples were processed together. The immunoSEQ multiplex PCR was used to amplify TCRB sequences from cDNA, generating 87-bp fragments that spanned the CDR3 region. The amplicons were sequenced using the Illumina HiSeq platform. Processing in the source paper ran as follows. Synthetic template baselines were used to correct PCR bias computationally, reads within Hamming distance 2 were collapsed together, and singletons that could not be merged were discarded. Reads were aligned against IMGT so that V, D and J genes, CDR3 length and insertions or deletions at six rearrangement sites could be assigned. Within each subset, clonotype counts were normalized to sorted cell number, after which true diversity and Gini coefficients were computed with the tcR R package. Repertoire sharing was quantified using the overlap coefficient calculated on TCRB nucleotide sequences. Out-of-frame TCRB sequences from naive cells were analyzed as a proxy for the pre-selection repertoire. TCRdb retrieved this table from immuneACCESS and kept in-frame rearrangements only. Not all clones are present; in checked studies, unresolved V genes account for under half, and no reason is known for the remainder. V and J calls and clone size are given by that table; D and trimming were obtained from the DNA. The sample table lists 600,000 to 750,000 clones, around an eighth of them with a count of one. Around 0.12% of the sample is taken by the ten largest.

For this clone: The antigen it recognizes is unknown. No much larger clonotype is one base removed from it; base qualities were not supplied. Other nucleotide sequences in the sample specify the same CDR3.

V ends up 0 bases short and J 3 bases short, with an unmatched junction base count of 2. CDR1 and CDR2, looked up from the germline V gene, are SGHRS and YFSETQ. From the cysteine through the phenylalanine, the CDR3 covers 15 amino acids. The entry retains the CDR3 DNA only, 45 bases that are in frame from base 1. The sequence joins TRBV5-1 to TRBJ2-3; 9 middle bases align to TRBD1. The sequencing input was naive CD4+ T cells from blood. The cell subset or site label here, explained by the study, means: true naive CD4+ T cells. This TCR was recovered from a man under 40 with type 1 diabetes. The CDR3 protein sequence reads: CASSLGDRVTDTQYF. The nucleotides are TGCGCCAGCAGCTTGGGGGACAGGGTAACAGATACGCAGTATTTT.